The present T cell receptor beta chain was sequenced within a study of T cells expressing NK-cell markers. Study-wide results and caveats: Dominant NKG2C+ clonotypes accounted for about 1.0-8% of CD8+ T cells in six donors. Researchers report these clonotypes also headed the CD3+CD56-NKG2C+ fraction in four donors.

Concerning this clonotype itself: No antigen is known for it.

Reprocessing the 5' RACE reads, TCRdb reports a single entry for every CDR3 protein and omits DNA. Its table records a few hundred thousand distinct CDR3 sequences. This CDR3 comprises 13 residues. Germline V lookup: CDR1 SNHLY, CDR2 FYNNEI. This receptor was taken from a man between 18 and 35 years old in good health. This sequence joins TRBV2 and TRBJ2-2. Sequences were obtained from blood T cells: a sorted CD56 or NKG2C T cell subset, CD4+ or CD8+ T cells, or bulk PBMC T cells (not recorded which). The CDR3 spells CATRGFETGELFF.